A selection of T cell receptor beta chains follows, all from one sample in a study of T cells after yellow fever vaccination. TCRdb re-derived calls from the 5' RACE reads in MiXCR, one entry per CDR3 protein. The table has about 550,000 distinct CDR3 sequences, less than 20% seen once; the top ten hold 14%. The specimen was PBMCs, collected 15 days after the yellow fever booster vaccination. These TCRs come from a man aged 25 to 40 who received the YFV17D yellow fever vaccine. Each CDR3 is given with its conserved first and last residue. D genes are given only for firm matches. Size is omitted from some rows. Given values are once, few, many or a class for expanded clones.

D,V,J,size,CDR3,DNA
TRBD2,TRBV29-1,TRBJ2-7,.,CSVARTSGYEQYF,TGCAGCGTTGCCAGGACTAGCGGTTACGAGCAGTACTTC
TRBD1,TRBV4-2,TRBJ2-5,.,CASSQENRGQETQYF,TGTGCCAGCAGCCAGGAGAACAGGGGCCAAGAGACCCAGTACTTC
TRBD1,TRBV25-1,TRBJ2-5,many,CASSGTDRVQTQYF,TGTGCCAGCAGTGGTACAGACAGGGTCCAGACCCAGTACTTC
TRBD2,TRBV27,TRBJ2-1,few,CASRVAGPLNEQFF,TGTGCCAGCAGGGTAGCGGGTCCCCTCAATGAGCAGTTCTTC
.,TRBV20-1,TRBJ2-7,.,CSATGVDPLEQYF,TGCAGTGCCACGGGGGTTGACCCACTCGAGCAGTACTTC
.,TRBV27,TRBJ2-7,medium-sized,CASSFGPSYEQYF,TGTGCCAGCAGTTTTGGTCCATCCTACGAGCAGTACTTC
.,TRBV7-9,TRBJ2-1,few,CASTFGKGTYNEQFF,TGTGCCAGCACGTTTGGGAAGGGGACCTACAATGAGCAGTTCTTC
TRBD2,TRBV29-1,TRBJ2-7,.,CSVELGGSDEQYF,TGCAGCGTTGAATTGGGGGGGAGCGACGAGCAGTACTTC
.,TRBV19,TRBJ2-2,few,CASSITAFANTGELFF,TGTGCCAGTAGTATAACGGCATTTGCGAACACCGGGGAGCTGTTTTTT
.,TRBV7-9,TRBJ2-3,.,CASSLGAASDTQYF,TGTGCCAGCAGCCTCGGCGCGGCCTCAGATACGCAGTATTTT
.,TRBV3-1,TRBJ2-2,few,CASSQVSPGELFF,TGTGCCAGCAGCCAGGTTAGCCCCGGGGAGCTGTTTTTT
TRBD1,TRBV7-2,TRBJ2-7,few,CASSLGAGGLYF,TGTGCCAGCAGCTTAGGCGCAGGGGGCCTATACTTC
.,TRBV28,TRBJ2-7,few,CASTPGSSYEQYF,TGTGCCAGCACCCCCGGAAGCTCCTACGAGCAGTACTTC
.,TRBV20-1,TRBJ2-5,few,CSASHVGETQYF,TGCAGTGCTAGCCATGTTGGGGAGACCCAGTACTTC
.,TRBV6-2/TRBV6-3,TRBJ1-2,few,CASANGQISGYTF,TGTGCCAGCGCCAATGGACAGATTAGTGGCTACACCTTC
TRBD2,TRBV6-4,TRBJ2-1,few,CASGVLREEYNEQFF,TGTGCCAGCGGCGTTCTGCGGGAGGAATACAATGAGCAGTTCTTC
TRBD2,TRBV10-2,TRBJ2-3,.,CASSESATSGRGTPDTQYF,TGCGCCAGCAGTGAGTCCGCGACTAGCGGGAGGGGGACTCCAGATACGCAGTATTTT
.,TRBV20-1,TRBJ2-7,.,CSANRPGLLYEQYF,TGCAGTGCTAATAGACCCGGACTTCTCTACGAGCAGTACTTC
.,TRBV4-2,TRBJ2-2,.,CASSQSAVKTTGELFF,TGTGCCAGCAGCCAAAGTGCAGTAAAGACCACCGGGGAGCTGTTTTTT
.,TRBV5-1,TRBJ2-5,.,CASSEGPEGQETQYF,TGCGCCAGTTCGGAGGGACCCGAAGGGCAGGAGACCCAGTACTTC
TRBD2,TRBV12-3/TRBV12-4,TRBJ2-1,few,CASSFTSGSFNEQFF,TGTGCCAGCAGTTTCACTAGCGGGAGTTTCAATGAGCAGTTCTTC
.,TRBV5-1,TRBJ2-5,many,CASSLDRKETQYF,TGCGCCAGCAGCTTGGACAGAAAAGAGACCCAGTACTTC
.,TRBV7-8,TRBJ2-7,many,CASSKDYEQYF,TGTGCCAGCAGCAAGGATTACGAGCAGTACTTC
.,TRBV20-1,TRBJ1-1,.,CSARGVNTEAFF,TGCAGTGCCCGAGGGGTGAACACTGAAGCTTTCTTT
.,TRBV7-9,TRBJ2-7,few,CASSRRQSAGEEQYF,TGTGCCAGCAGCAGGAGACAGTCCGCGGGCGAGGAGCAGTACTTC
TRBD1,TRBV11-2,TRBJ2-1,.,CASRPLVGTGWNEQFF,TGTGCCAGCAGGCCTCTGGTCGGGACAGGGTGGAATGAGCAGTTCTTC
TRBD2,TRBV7-2,TRBJ2-5,.,CASSLTAGAQETQYF,TGTGCCAGCAGCTTAACTGCGGGAGCCCAAGAGACCCAGTACTTC
.,TRBV29-1,TRBJ1-1,.,CSGKRLNTEAFF,TGCAGCGGTAAAAGGCTGAACACTGAAGCTTTCTTT
.,TRBV6-5,TRBJ2-7,few,CASSSGSGGFYEQYF,TGTGCCAGCAGTTCCGGTAGCGGAGGATTCTACGAGCAGTACTTC
.,TRBV12-3/TRBV12-4,TRBJ2-5,few,CASSLSPNAEMQETQYF,TGTGCCAGCAGTTTATCCCCGAACGCGGAAATGCAAGAGACCCAGTACTTC
.,TRBV18,TRBJ2-5,.,CASSPGTGVAETQYF,TGTGCCAGCTCACCAGGAACGGGAGTAGCAGAGACCCAGTACTTC
.,TRBV3-1,TRBJ2-7,.,CASSRQGREQYF,TGTGCCAGCAGCCGTCAGGGGCGGGAGCAGTACTTC
TRBD2,TRBV12-3/TRBV12-4,TRBJ2-5,few,CASSPAGGQETQYF,TGTGCCAGCAGCCCAGCGGGGGGCCAAGAGACCCAGTACTTC
.,TRBV12-3/TRBV12-4,TRBJ2-7,few,CASNDERGSYEQYF,TGTGCCAGCAACGACGAGAGGGGATCCTACGAGCAGTACTTC
.,TRBV3-1,TRBJ2-7,.,CASSQDLGEDYEQYF,TGTGCCAGCAGCCAAGATCTGGGGGAGGACTACGAGCAGTACTTC
.,TRBV10-3,TRBJ2-7,many,CAISDPSSYEQYF,TGTGCCATCAGTGATCCGAGCTCCTACGAGCAGTACTTC
.,TRBV12-3/TRBV12-4,TRBJ2-7,.,CASGGLYEQYF,TGTGCCAGCGGTGGGCTCTACGAGCAGTACTTC
.,TRBV20-1,TRBJ2-2,.,CSAGGSNTGELFF,TGCAGCGCCGGCGGCAGTAACACCGGGGAGCTGTTTTTT
.,TRBV2,TRBJ2-7,.,CASSQGSQYF,TGTGCCAGCAGCCAAGGGTCGCAGTACTTC
.,TRBV12-3/TRBV12-4,TRBJ2-7,few,CASSLGDLSSYEQYF,TGTGCCAGCAGCCTGGGGGACTTGAGCTCCTACGAGCAGTACTTC
.,TRBV5-5,TRBJ1-1,.,CASSSSAGGGTEAFF,TGTGCCAGCAGCTCCTCCGCCGGGGGGGGCACTGAAGCTTTCTTT
TRBD2,TRBV7-9,TRBJ2-1,.,CASSSNLGTSGYNEQFF,TGTGCCAGCAGCTCAAACCTCGGGACTAGCGGTTACAATGAGCAGTTCTTC
TRBD2,TRBV7-9,TRBJ2-7,few,CASSQTSSEQYF,TGTGCCAGCAGCCAGACTAGCAGCGAGCAGTACTTC
.,TRBV28,TRBJ1-4,.,CASSRRPGNEKLFF,TGTGCCAGCAGTCGGCGACCGGGAAATGAAAAACTGTTTTTT
TRBD1,TRBV4-3,TRBJ1-4,.,CASSLQGQGYNEKLFF,TGCGCCAGCAGCCTCCAGGGACAGGGATATAATGAAAAACTGTTTTTT
TRBD1,TRBV12-3/TRBV12-4,TRBJ1-6,few,CASSPSGTGYPSPLHF,TGTGCCAGCAGTCCATCCGGGACAGGGTACCCCTCACCCCTCCACTTT
.,TRBV18,TRBJ1-3,.,CASSLNDRGGNTIYF,TGTGCCAGCTCACTCAACGATCGAGGGGGAAACACCATATATTTT
TRBD1,TRBV5-1,TRBJ2-7,.,CASSLRGQDYEQYF,TGCGCCAGCAGCTTGAGGGGACAGGACTACGAGCAGTACTTC
TRBD1,TRBV7-2,TRBJ2-2,.,CASSSQSTGSGELFF,TGTGCCAGCAGCTCCCAATCGACAGGGTCCGGGGAGCTGTTTTTT
TRBD2,TRBV5-4,TRBJ2-1,.,CASSLGVAGVSYNEQFF,TGTGCCAGCAGCTTGGGAGTAGCGGGAGTGTCCTACAATGAGCAGTTCTTC
.,TRBV7-2,TRBJ2-3,few,CASSFSIYSTDTQYF,TGTGCCAGCAGCTTTAGCATCTATAGCACAGATACGCAGTATTTT
.,TRBV7-9,TRBJ2-5,few,CASSLGGGGTQYF,TGTGCCAGCAGCTTAGGGGGCGGGGGCACCCAGTACTTC
.,TRBV7-2,TRBJ2-6,.,CASSLAISGANVLTF,TGTGCCAGCAGCCTAGCCATCTCTGGGGCCAACGTCCTGACTTTC
TRBD1,TRBV20-1,TRBJ2-7,.,CSARDRTGDSYEQYF,TGCAGTGCTAGAGATAGGACAGGGGACTCCTACGAGCAGTACTTC
TRBD2,TRBV11-2,TRBJ2-2,.,CASSSVLAGQNTGELFF,TGTGCCAGCAGCTCAGTCCTAGCGGGCCAGAACACCGGGGAGCTGTTTTTT
.,TRBV5-1,TRBJ2-2,few,CASSLDPQSNTGELFF,TGCGCCAGCAGCTTGGATCCTCAGTCGAACACCGGGGAGCTGTTTTTT
.,TRBV10-3,TRBJ2-7,few,CAISLRDVPEQYF,TGTGCCATCAGTTTGAGGGACGTCCCCGAGCAGTACTTC
.,TRBV20-1,TRBJ2-7,few,CSATLDLEQYF,TGCAGTGCTACTCTTGACCTCGAGCAGTACTTC
.,TRBV7-2,TRBJ2-5,few,CASSLQTSNQETQYF,TGTGCCAGCAGCTTACAAACCAGCAACCAAGAGACCCAGTACTTC
.,TRBV10-3,TRBJ1-1,few,CATKGVAVTEAFF,TGTGCCACTAAAGGGGTGGCGGTCACTGAAGCTTTCTTT